These T cell receptor beta chains were read from a single sample in a study of T cells in Graves' hyperthyroidism and ophthalmopathy. TCRdb re-called the multiplex PCR reads with MiXCR, one entry per CDR3 protein. This sample has a few hundred thousand distinct CDR3 sequences, with about a fifth found just once. Sequenced material: blood. These receptors were obtained from a man younger than 30 with Graves' hyperthyroidism. CDR3s include the opening cysteine and the closing phenylalanine or tryptophan. The D gene is left open where the match is weak. A row's size may be missing; if present it is once, few, many or a size class.

V gene	D gene	J gene	clone size	CDR3 DNA	CDR3 protein
TRBV6-2/TRBV6-3	NA	TRBJ2-6	many	TGTGCCAGCAGTTCCCCCGGAGTGACTGCTGGGGCCAACGTCCTGACTTTC	CASSSPGVTAGANVLTF
TRBV6-2/TRBV6-3	NA	TRBJ2-7	NA	TGTGCCAGCAGTGCAGCCGGGACGTGGTCTTGGGAGCAGTACTTC	CASSAAGTWSWEQYF
TRBV2	NA	TRBJ1-2	many	TGTGCCAGCAGTGTGACGGTCTTCCCCAACTATGGCTACACCTTC	CASSVTVFPNYGYTF
TRBV6-2/TRBV6-3	TRBD2	TRBJ2-7	few	TGTGCCAGCAAGTCTAGCGGGGGCTACGAGCAGTACTTC	CASKSSGGYEQYF
TRBV28	NA	TRBJ2-7	few	TGTGCCAGCTGCCCAGCTCGGACCTACGAGCAGTACTTC	CASCPARTYEQYF
TRBV29-1	NA	TRBJ2-7	many	TGCAGCGTTGAAGATGTGGGGGGACCGGCGACCTACGAGCAGTACTTC	CSVEDVGGPATYEQYF
TRBV6-2/TRBV6-3	NA	TRBJ1-1	NA	TGTGCCAGCAGTTATGACAGCTACACTGAAGCTTTCTTT	CASSYDSYTEAFF
TRBV12-3/TRBV12-4	NA	TRBJ2-2	many	TGTGCCAGCAGTTTGATAGGGACCGGGGAGCTGTTTTTT	CASSLIGTGELFF
TRBV11-2	TRBD2	TRBJ2-5	NA	TGTGCCAGCAGCTCAAGGGCTAGCGGACCCTCAACAGGGACCCAGTACTTC	CASSSRASGPSTGTQYF
TRBV29-1	NA	TRBJ1-2	NA	TGCAGCGTTGAAGAGGCGTTCCGGGGCCACGTCGCTAACTATGGCTACACCTTC	CSVEEAFRGHVANYGYTF
TRBV12-3/TRBV12-4	NA	TRBJ1-2	NA	TGTGCCAGCACCGTAGTGGGTCTAGGCTACACCTTC	CASTVVGLGYTF
TRBV11-2	NA	TRBJ2-5	NA	TGTGCCAGCAGCTCCACAGGGTCCGTGGACCAAGAGGCCCAGTACTTC	CASSSTGSVDQEAQYF
TRBV28	NA	TRBJ2-5	many	TGTGCCAGCAGTCCGAGGGGGGGGCAAGAGACCCAGTACTTC	CASSPRGGQETQYF
TRBV9	NA	TRBJ2-7	many	TGTGCCAGCAGCGTAGGGGTTTCCTACGAGCAGTACTTC	CASSVGVSYEQYF
TRBV11-2	NA	TRBJ2-7	NA	TGTGCCAGCAGAAAAGGCCGAACCCTTCCGGGCGAGCAGTACTTC	CASRKGRTLPGEQYF
TRBV6-5	TRBD1	TRBJ1-6	NA	TGTGCCAGCAGTTATTACAGGGGTGCCAGACATTCACCCCTCCACTTT	CASSYYRGARHSPLHF
TRBV11-2	NA	TRBJ1-6	many	TGTGCCAGCAGTCCTCGACAGTCACCCCTCCACTTT	CASSPRQSPLHF
TRBV7-8	TRBD1	TRBJ2-1	many	TGTGCCAGCAGCTGGACAGGGAGGCATGAGCAGTTCTTC	CASSWTGRHEQFF
TRBV5-1	NA	TRBJ2-5	many	TGCGCCAGCGCTCTTGCCCGGACGGACGAAGAGACCCAGTACTTC	CASALARTDEETQYF
TRBV2	NA	TRBJ2-5	many	TGTGCCAGCAGTGGCCGGGCCCGAGGCCAGACCCAGTACTTC	CASSGRARGQTQYF
TRBV20-1	NA	TRBJ1-5	few	TGCAGTGCCACAAACAGTCGGGGTAGTGAACTCAGCAATCAGCCCCAGCATTTT	CSATNSRGSELSNQPQHF
TRBV6-1	NA	TRBJ2-7	NA	TGTGCCAGCAGTGTTCAGCCAAGCTCCTACGAGCAGTACTTC	CASSVQPSSYEQYF
TRBV12-5	NA	TRBJ1-2	many	TGTGCTAGTGGTTCTTTGAGGGCGCGCTACACCTTC	CASGSLRARYTF
TRBV28	NA	TRBJ1-3	NA	TGTGCCAGCATTGTTGGATACACCATATATTTT	CASIVGYTIYF
TRBV9	NA	TRBJ2-7	many	TGTGCCAGCAGCCTTGGGGAGAGCTCCTACGAGCAGTACTTC	CASSLGESSYEQYF
TRBV29-1	NA	TRBJ2-2	many	TGCAGCGTTGCGCCAGGCGGTAGCGGGGAGCTGTTTTTT	CSVAPGGSGELFF
TRBV28	NA	TRBJ1-1	NA	TGTGCCAGCAGTCGCGAATTGGAAGCTTTCTTT	CASSRELEAFF
TRBV6-1	NA	TRBJ2-5	many	TGTGCCAGCACCAGAATCGGACGGACGACTCAAGAGACCCAGTACTTC	CASTRIGRTTQETQYF
TRBV6-1	NA	TRBJ1-5	many	TGTGCCAGCTCGACCTCAGGATATCAGCCCCAGCATTTT	CASSTSGYQPQHF
TRBV30	NA	TRBJ2-5	many	TGTGCCTGGAGTGGTGAGGAGACCCAGTACTTC	CAWSGEETQYF
TRBV28	NA	TRBJ1-1	few	TGTGCCAGCAGTCCCGAGGGGAGCAGGCTCTACACTGAAGCTTTCTTT	CASSPEGSRLYTEAFF
TRBV11-2	TRBD1	TRBJ1-1	NA	TGTGCCAGCAGCTACCCGACAGGGACTCTGAACACTGAAGCTTTCTTT	CASSYPTGTLNTEAFF
TRBV2	NA	TRBJ2-3	few	TGTGCCAGCAGTAAAACCGATCTAGAAGATACGCAGTATTTT	CASSKTDLEDTQYF
TRBV4-1	NA	TRBJ2-4	NA	TGCGCCAGCAGCCAGAGGCTCTTAGCCAAAAACATTCAGTACTTC	CASSQRLLAKNIQYF
TRBV6-1	TRBD1	TRBJ1-5	many	TGTGCCAGCAGGGTGGGACAGTCGAGCAATCAGCCCCAGCATTTT	CASRVGQSSNQPQHF
TRBV20-1	NA	TRBJ2-7	NA	TGCAGTGCTTCGGGGACAAGTACTTCCTACGAGCAGTACTTC	CSASGTSTSYEQYF
TRBV20-1	NA	TRBJ1-2	many	TGCAGTGCTAGATTCTACCTGGGCACCAACTATGGCTACACCTTC	CSARFYLGTNYGYTF
TRBV28	NA	TRBJ2-6	NA	TGTGCCACTATGACTGTCTCTGGGGCCAACGTCCTGACTTTC	CATMTVSGANVLTF
TRBV6-1	NA	TRBJ2-3	many	TGTGCCAGCAGTGAAGTACCTGGAGCGGCGACAGATACGCAGTATTTT	CASSEVPGAATDTQYF
TRBV15	NA	TRBJ1-2	NA	TGTGCCGCGGGAGGGCCTAACTATGGCTACACCTTC	CAAGGPNYGYTF
TRBV6-5	TRBD2	TRBJ2-5	many	TGTGCCAGCAGTTATTCTCCTTTAGCGGGGCGTTCGACCCAGTACTTC	CASSYSPLAGRSTQYF
TRBV2	NA	TRBJ1-1	many	TGTGCCAGCAGTGGGAGCATGAACACTGAAGCTTTCTTT	CASSGSMNTEAFF
TRBV20-1	TRBD2	TRBJ2-7	NA	TGCAGTGCTAGAGCTGTAGCGGGAGACCCAGTCTACGAGCAGTACTTC	CSARAVAGDPVYEQYF
TRBV6-1	TRBD2	TRBJ2-2	few	TGTGCCAGCATATCCTCGGCGGGAGGCAGCGGGGAGCTGTTTTTT	CASISSAGGSGELFF
TRBV10-2	NA	TRBJ2-2	NA	TGCGCCAGCAGAGCCAGTACGAACACCGGGGAGCTGTTTTTT	CASRASTNTGELFF
TRBV28	TRBD1	TRBJ1-5	many	TGTGCCAGCATCTCCAGGGGGCGGATGAGCAATCAGCCCCAGCATTTT	CASISRGRMSNQPQHF
TRBV25-1	NA	TRBJ1-1	many	TGTGCCAGCAGGGACCCTTGGAACACTGAAGCTTTCTTT	CASRDPWNTEAFF
TRBV28	NA	TRBJ1-2	NA	TGTGCCAGCAGAAGGACAGCTCTCTATGGCTACACCTTC	CASRRTALYGYTF
TRBV19	NA	TRBJ1-4	NA	TGTGCCAGTACCCATATTGAGGGGGACAAGACCGACGCAACTAATGAAAAACTGTTTTTT	CASTHIEGDKTDATNEKLFF
TRBV12-3/TRBV12-4	NA	TRBJ2-2	NA	TGTGCCAGCAGCTACCGGGACTCTCACACCGGGGAGCTGTTTTTT	CASSYRDSHTGELFF
TRBV28	TRBD1	TRBJ1-5	many	TGTGCCAGCAGTCGGACAGGGGGGATGGATCAGCCCCAGCATTTT	CASSRTGGMDQPQHF
TRBV7-6	NA	TRBJ1-4	NA	TGTGCCAGCAGCTTATCGCCGGACAGTACTAATGAAAAACTGTTTTTT	CASSLSPDSTNEKLFF
TRBV6-1	TRBD2	TRBJ2-7	NA	TGTGCCAGCAGCGCAGACCGACTAGCGGTCTACGAGCAGTACTTC	CASSADRLAVYEQYF
TRBV6-1	NA	TRBJ1-2	few	TGTGCCAGCAGTGAAAGGAAGTTCTACACCTTC	CASSERKFYTF
TRBV10-2	NA	TRBJ1-1	many	TGCGCCACTACGGGAGAGGGCACTGAAGCTTTCTTT	CATTGEGTEAFF